These 24 T cell receptor beta chains were all obtained from the same sample, sequenced in a study of cytomegalovirus exposure and HLA in healthy donors (dated by TCRdb to between 2016 and 2019). To prepare the library, the immunoSEQ multiplex PCR assay was applied. The multiplex PCR relied on a mix of 60 forward primers for TCR Vbeta segments and 13 reverse primers for TCR Jbeta segments. TCRdb limited this immuneACCESS table to in-frame rearrangements with V and J called. A share of clones is missing; checked studies link under half to unresolved V genes, and the rest is unexplained. The sample table holds about 180,000 clones, of which more than 65% were seen once. Of the sample, approximately 1.4% is held by the ten largest clones. Sequencing input: PBMCs. Receptors were obtained from a man aged 25 to 40 in good health and CMV-seronegative.

V gene TRBV4-3 combines with J gene TRBJ2-3; tentative D call: TRBD2 (6 bases). The germline V gene encodes CDR1 LGHNA and CDR2 YSLEER. V shed 5 bases and J shed 4 bases, with 22 bases lying between them. This CDR3 has 17 amino acids. This CDR3 is CASSFSLSRSGADTQYF. The CDR3 DNA follows: TGCGCCAGCAGCTTCAGCCTAAGCCGCTCGGGAGCAGATACGCAGTATTTT.

The rearrangement joins TRBV2 to TRBJ1-5; D is possibly TRBD1 (5 bases). Germline assignment: CDR1 SNHLY and CDR2 FYNNEI. V shed 7 bases and J shed 3 bases, with 10 bases lying between them. This CDR3 region has 13 residues. The CDR3 DNA is TGTGCCAGCAAAAGACAGTACAATCAGCCCCAGCATTTT. This gives the protein CASKRQYNQPQHF.

V is TRBV4-2 and J is TRBJ1-1, with 7 bases fitting TRBD1. V lost 4 bases, J lost 3 bases, and 8 bases stayed unmatched. Germline CDR1 is LGHNA and CDR2 is YNFKEQ. CDR3 length equals 15 residues. The CDR3 protein is CASSRLSGTDTEAFF. DNA for the CDR3: TGTGCCAGCAGCCGGCTCTCCGGGACAGACACTGAAGCTTTCTTT.

This clone appeared once. CDR3 DNA: TGTGCCATCAGTGACCCGGGACTGAATAGCAATCAGCCCCAGCATTTT. Translating gives CAISDPGLNSNQPQHF. The chain joins TRBV10-3 to TRBJ1-5, with a weak D call TRBD1 (5 bases). Germline V CDR1 and CDR2: ENHRY, SYGVKD. The V end lost 3 bases, the J end lost 0 bases, and 12 bases lay between the germline ends. The CDR3 runs to 16 residues.

V and J are TRBV7-2 and TRBJ2-2, with D possibly matching TRBD1 (5 bases). This CDR3 has 16 amino acids. Trimming left V 2 bases short and J 0 bases short, with 10 bases between. Germline CDR1 reads SGHTA; CDR2 reads FQGNSA. This CDR3 reads CASSLLPGTNTGELFF. Written as DNA, the CDR3 is TGTGCCAGCAGCTTACTCCCAGGGACGAACACCGGGGAGCTGTTTTTT.

The V call is TRBV25-1, the J call TRBJ2-5, with D uncertain. Per the germline V gene, CDR1 is MGHDK and CDR2 is SYGVNS. Trimming took off 6 bases at V and 5 bases at J, with 28 bases between the two ends. CDR3 length: 18 amino acids. The CDR3 region has the DNA TGTGCCAGCAGGAAACAAAACCCCAGAGGTTTGGCAGAGGAGACCCAGTACTTC. Protein sequence: CASRKQNPRGLAEETQYF. Full variable domain (outside the CDR3, taken from reference TRBV25-1 and TRBJ2-5): EADIYQTPRYLVIGTGKKITLECSQTMGHDKMYWYQQDPGMELHLIHYSYGVNSTEKGDLSSESTVSRIRTEHFPLTLESARPSHTSQYLCASRKQNPRGLAEETQYFGPGTRLLVL.

V gene TRBV6-4 combines with J gene TRBJ2-1, with D unclear. Germline V gene sequence: CDR1 MRHNA, CDR2 SNTAGT. The CDR3 is 15 residues long. The V gene lost 7 bases and the J gene lost 5 bases, with 18 bases spanning the gap. Here the CDR3 reads CASTSRQTINNEQFF. CDR3 coding DNA: TGTGCCAGCACCTCGAGGCAAACGATAAACAATGAGCAGTTCTTC.

The chain is built from TRBV29-1 and TRBJ2-1; D call uncertain. V was pared by 5 bases and J by 0 bases, with 11 bases between. The CDR3 runs to 14 residues. Germline V gene data show CDR1 as SQVTM and CDR2 as ANQGSEA. The CDR3 DNA reads TGCAGCGTTTATGCGACATACTCCTACAATGAGCAGTTCTTC. It yields the protein CSVYATYSYNEQFF.

J is TRBJ1-5 and V is TRBV28; 9 positions agree with TRBD1. CDR3 length: 14 residues. Germline V gene lookup returns CDR1 MDHEN and CDR2 SYDVKM. The junction had 8 bases not matched to a gene; V was cut back by 8 bases and J by 6 bases. CDR3 sequence: CASGGTGFVQPQHF. CDR3 DNA sequence: TGTGCCAGCGGGGGGACAGGGTTTGTTCAGCCCCAGCATTTT.

This chain joins TRBV28 and TRBJ1-1; TRBD1 matches at 9 bases. J was trimmed by 5 bases and V by 6 bases; bases with no gene match: 10. Germline values: CDR1 MDHEN, CDR2 SYDVKM. The CDR3 length is 15 residues. CDR3 nucleotide sequence: TGTGCCAGCAGCCGCGGACAGGGGCTGGGGACTGAAGCTTTCTTT. Its translation is CASSRGQGLGTEAFF.

This chain uses TRBV7-2 with TRBJ2-5; D perhaps matches TRBD2 (6 bases). Looked up from germline, CDR1 is SGHTA and CDR2 is FQGNSA. Between the trimmed V and J ends, which lost 4 bases and 5 bases, there was a span of 23 bases. The CDR3 sequence is 17 residues long. CDR3 sequence reads: CASSSYASDQDWETQYF. The CDR3 DNA sequence: TGTGCCAGCAGCTCATACGCTAGCGACCAAGACTGGGAGACCCAGTACTTC.

J is TRBJ1-4 and V is TRBV6-5; TRBD1 agrees at 7 bases. Germline V lookup: CDR1 MNHEY, CDR2 SVGAGI. This CDR3 is 16 amino acids long. J lost 5 bases, V lost 0 bases, and 6 bases had no gene match. The CDR3 region has the DNA TGTGCCAGCAGTTACTCGTGGACAGGACCAAATGAAAAACTGTTTTTT. It specifies CASSYSWTGPNEKLFF.

The chain links TRBV9 to TRBJ1-2; D uncertain. This CDR3 contains 15 residues. Trimming stripped 0 bases from V and 4 bases from J, with 13 bases between. Looked up from germline, CDR1 is SGDLS and CDR2 is YYNGEE. The CDR3 reads CASSVATGFGYGYTF. The DNA of the CDR3 is TGTGCCAGCAGCGTAGCTACGGGGTTTGGCTATGGCTACACCTTC. The whole variable domain, remainder taken from reference TRBV9 and TRBJ1-2, is DSGVTQTPKHLITATGQRVTLRCSPRSGDLSVYWYQQSLDQGLQFLIQYYNGEERAKGNILERFSAQQFPDLHSELNLSSLELGDSALYFCASSVATGFGYGYTFGSGTRLTVV.

V gene TRBV7-9 combines with J gene TRBJ2-2; 7 positions match TRBD1. Trimming took 5 bases from V and 1 from J; bases not matched to a gene: 7. The CDR3 totals 16 residues. Germline CDR1 SEHNR, CDR2 FQNEAQ (reference sequence). Here the CDR3 reads CASSASGGLNTGELFF. In DNA form, the CDR3 reads TGTGCCAGCAGCGCCTCAGGGGGTTTGAACACCGGGGAGCTGTTTTTT.

A remark on this clone: One junction end disagrees with the germline gene, perhaps due to a read error. The V gene is TRBV7-6, the J gene TRBJ2-2; TRBD1 might be the D (6 bases). Germline assignment: CDR1 SGHVS and CDR2 FNYEAQ. The CDR3 runs to 14 residues. The CDR3 is CASSEGHNTGELFF. The CDR3 nucleotides are TGTGCTAGCAGCGAGGGACACAACACCGGGGAGCTGTTTTTT.

The chain uses TRBV20-1 and TRBJ2-3; D may be TRBD2 (6 bases). Trimming removed 5 bases at V and 8 bases at J, with 11 bases between. There are 11 residues in the CDR3. The germline V gene encodes CDR1 DFQATT and CDR2 SNEGSKA (reference sequence). The DNA of the CDR3 is TGCAGTGCTCCAGAGCGGGTTACGCAGTATTTT. Encoded protein: CSAPERVTQYF.

This clone was observed a few times. The V call is TRBV9, the J call TRBJ1-2; TRBD1 might be the D (6 bases). Trimming took 4 bases from V and 0 from J, leaving 13 bases between them. The CDR3 runs 15 residues. Per the germline V gene, CDR1 is SGDLS and CDR2 is YYNGEE. The CDR3 loop reads CASSPRQAANYGYTF. The DNA for the CDR3 is TGTGCCAGCAGCCCCCGACAGGCAGCTAACTATGGCTACACCTTC.

CDR3 residues: CASSTSGGAGETQYF. CDR3 bases: TGCGCCAGCAGCACTAGCGGGGGGGCCGGAGAGACCCAGTACTTC. The chain links TRBV5-1 to TRBJ2-5; 13 bases map to TRBD2. The V gene's germline CDR1 is SGHRS and CDR2 YFSETQ. With 4 bases clipped from V and 4 bases from J, the junction kept 4 bases outside the gene matches. The CDR3 totals 15 residues.

V usage is TRBV9 and J usage is TRBJ1-3, with D maybe TRBD1 (6 bases). V gave up 2 bases and J gave up 2 bases, with 8 bases separating them. The germline V gene encodes CDR1 SGDLS and CDR2 YYNGEE. The CDR3 is 14 amino acids. The CDR3, as DNA: TGTGCCAGCAGCGTCGAGGGGGCTGGAAACACCATATATTTT. Its translation is CASSVEGAGNTIYF.

This clone was seen a handful of times. The gene calls are TRBV7-3 and TRBJ2-3, with 14 bases matching TRBD2. From germline, CDR1 is SGHTA and CDR2 FQGTGA. V shed 3 bases and J 0 bases; nucleotides not matched to a gene: 2. The CDR3 loop spans 17 amino acids. Here the CDR3 DNA reads TGTGCCAGCAGCTTGGGACTAGCGGGGGCCAGCACAGATACGCAGTATTTT. Its protein is CASSLGLAGASTDTQYF.

The chain has TRBV6-1 and TRBJ1-5; D is ambiguous. Deletions cut 0 bases from V and 0 bases from J, with 12 bases between. The germline CDR1 and CDR2 sequences are MNHNS and SASEGT. The CDR3 consists of 17 residues. The CDR3 region has the DNA TGTGCCAGCAGTGAAGCAGGAGGGTTCGGTAGCAATCAGCCCCAGCATTTT. Protein product: CASSEAGGFGSNQPQHF.

This clone was found a few times. The chain is built from TRBV5-3 and TRBJ2-3; 8 bases agree with TRBD2. TRBV5-3 is classed as an ORF, of uncertain function. This CDR3 has 15 residues. V gave up 3 bases and J gave up 3 bases; unmatched junction bases: 6. This chain's CDR3 is CARSSGLGSTDTQYF. The CDR3 DNA sequence: TGTGCCAGAAGCTCGGGACTAGGCTCGACAGATACGCAGTATTTT.

This sequence joins TRBV11-2 and TRBJ1-2; D is possibly TRBD1 (5 bases). V lost 1 base and J lost 8, with 17 bases in between. CDR3 size: 15 residues. Germline V gene lookup returns CDR1 SGHAT and CDR2 FQNNGV. DNA of the CDR3: TGTGCCAGCAGCTTAGTGGAGACAGTTCTTGGGGGCTACACCTTC. Amino acid sequence: CASSLVETVLGGYTF.

The J gene is TRBJ2-5, the V gene TRBV9; 12 bases fit TRBD2. This CDR3 is built from 17 residues. Germline V gene data show CDR1 as SGDLS and CDR2 as YYNGEE. V lost 4 bases, J lost 5 bases, and 12 bases stayed unmatched. The CDR3, as DNA: TGTGCCAGCAGCCAAGACGAAGTACTAGCGGGGGGTGAGACCCAGTACTTC. Translating gives CASSQDEVLAGGETQYF.